This passage covers 22 T cell receptor beta chains from one sample sequenced in a study of T cell repertoires in cytomegalovirus infection. TCRdb used MiXCR to reprocess the reads, holding one entry per CDR3 protein. The sample records 600,000 to 800,000 distinct CDR3 sequences, 20% to 25% being singletons. Sequenced sample: CD8+ T cells from PBMCs. The receptors stem from a human donor in good health (CMV status not recorded). Some clones in this sample may be carry-over from other donors' samples.

Only a few counts were recorded for this clonotype. The junction shows a germline mismatch at one end, possibly a read error. The rearrangement links TRBV9 to TRBJ1-2; D is uncertain. Germline values: CDR1 SGDLS, CDR2 YYNGEE. This CDR3 is 12 amino acids long. CDR3 in DNA: TGTGCCAGCAGCCCCCCAAAGGGCGCCTCGCCCTTC. Translation: CASSPPKGASPF. Using reference TRBV9 and TRBJ1-2 for the parts outside the CDR3, the full variable domain is DSGVTQTPKHLITATGQRVTLRCSPRSGDLSVYWYQQSLDQGLQFLIQYYNGEERAKGNILERFSAQQFPDLHSELNLSSLELGDSALYFCASSPPKGASPFGSGTRLTVV.

Only a few counts were recorded for this clonotype. Here the CDR3 reads CASSYYGTGSSPLHF. CDR3 sequence (DNA): TGTGCCAGCAGTTACTACGGGACAGGGAGTTCACCCCTCCACTTT. V gene TRBV6-8 combines with J gene TRBJ1-6; 9 bases line up with TRBD1. This CDR3 has 15 residues. Per germline, CDR1 MNHGY and CDR2 SAAAGT. V was pared by 1 base and J by 9 bases, with 4 bases of the junction left unmatched.

The gene calls are TRBV29-1 and TRBJ2-1, with a weak D call TRBD1 (5 bases). The CDR3 spans 15 residues. Trimming shortened V by 5 bases and J by 0 bases, and 14 bases separated the two germline ends. Germline V gives CDR1 SQVTM, CDR2 ANQGSEA. The CDR3 protein is CSVPQQGYSYNEQFF. The DNA of the CDR3 is TGCAGCGTTCCCCAGCAGGGATACTCCTACAATGAGCAGTTCTTC.

This clonotype turned up a few times. The chain is built from TRBV20-1 and TRBJ1-2, with TRBD1 matching 7 bases. The V gene end was trimmed by 5 bases and the J gene end by 6 bases; junction bases not matched to a gene: 9. The V gene's germline CDR1 is DFQATT and CDR2 SNEGSKA (reference sequence). The CDR3 has 13 residues. The DNA for the CDR3 is TGCAGTGCTCTCCCCGGGGACAGCCATGGCTACACCTTC. Protein sequence: CSALPGDSHGYTF.

The table lists this clonotype with a few counts. This chain joins TRBV9 and TRBJ1-2, with D hard to call. Germline V CDR1 and CDR2: SGDLS, YYNGEE. V was clipped by 3 bases and J by 4 bases, with 22 bases between them. The CDR3 totals 17 residues. CDR3 DNA sequence: TGTGCCAGCAGCGCACCCGCCGGGGTCACCTTCGTCTATGGCTACACCTTC. It is translated as CASSAPAGVTFVYGYTF.

This clonotype has a count of ten or more. The CDR3 bases are TGTGCCAGCAGGGAAATCCTTCGGGGCAGGACGTCACCCCTCCACTTT. This encodes CASREILRGRTSPLHF. The rearrangement links TRBV27 to TRBJ1-6, with a tentative D call TRBD1 (5 bases). There are 16 residues in the CDR3. Looked up from germline, CDR1 is MNHEY and CDR2 is SMNVEV (reference sequence). V was clipped by 6 bases and J by 10 bases, with 22 bases between them.

Many counts were recorded for this clonotype. The chain couples TRBV7-2 to TRBJ1-1, with 8 bases aligning to TRBD1. V dropped 5 bases and J dropped 3; count of bases not matched to a gene: 5. CDR3 length equals 14 residues. Per germline, CDR1 SGHTA and CDR2 FQGNSA. CDR3 region: CASSAGGAYTEAFF. In nucleotides, the CDR3 is TGTGCCAGCAGCGCAGGGGGCGCGTACACTGAAGCTTTCTTT.

This clonotype was observed many times. The chain carries TRBV7-2 and TRBJ1-1, with D perhaps TRBD1 (6 bases). In germline, CDR1 is SGHTA, CDR2 FQGNSA. This CDR3 is built from 16 residues. Between the trimmed V and J ends, which lost 0 bases and 1 base, there was a span of 12 bases. The CDR3 protein is CASSLAFGQRNTEAFF. Written as DNA, the CDR3 is TGTGCCAGCAGCTTAGCGTTTGGACAGAGGAACACTGAAGCTTTCTTT.

This clonotype appeared a few times. The V call is TRBV2, the J call TRBJ1-1; a weak D match, TRBD1 (6 bases). Germline V gene lookup returns CDR1 SNHLY and CDR2 FYNNEI. The CDR3 totals 13 residues. V was cut by 4 bases and J by 6 bases, with 12 bases left in between. The CDR3 DNA reads as TGTGCCAGCAGTGTCTGGGGGGGCCCTGAAGCTTTCTTT. Protein: CASSVWGGPEAFF.

In its sample, this clonotype was seen many times. This chain joins TRBV7-9 and TRBJ2-7; a weak D match, TRBD2 (5 bases). The CDR3 contains 14 residues. CDR1 SEHNR and CDR2 FQNEAQ come from the germline V gene (reference sequence). V was pared by 3 bases and J by 2 bases, with 11 bases between. The CDR3 sequence: CASSFVQRAYEQYF. The CDR3 DNA reads as TGTGCCAGCAGCTTCGTCCAGAGGGCCTACGAGCAGTACTTC.

The gene calls are TRBV28 and TRBJ2-5; either TRBD1 or TRBD2 may fit D (5 bases each). This CDR3 is built from 16 residues. V was shortened by 5 bases and J by 1 base, with 17 bases between the two germline ends. CDR1 is MDHEN, CDR2 SYDVKM, per germline. The CDR3 loop reads CASSSSSGRTQETQYF. The CDR3 DNA reads TGTGCCAGCAGTAGCAGCTCGGGACGTACCCAAGAGACCCAGTACTTC.

This clonotype was picked up a small number of times. The rearrangement uses TRBV15 and TRBJ2-6; possibly TRBD1 or TRBD2 for D (5 bases each). Trimming took 5 bases from V and 1 from J, leaving 21 bases between them. The CDR3 totals 19 residues. Germline CDR1 LNHNV, CDR2 YYDKDF (reference sequence). The CDR3 bases are TGTGCCACCAGCCGCAAACGGCAGGGAGTCGGTTCTGGGGCCAACGTCCTGACTTTC. It yields the protein CATSRKRQGVGSGANVLTF.

The rearrangement links TRBV6-5 to TRBJ2-2, with 7 bases identical to TRBD1. This CDR3 comprises 15 residues. The V segment lost 7 bases and the J segment 0 bases; nucleotides outside the gene matches: 5. Germline loops: CDR1 MNHEY, CDR2 SVGAGI. The CDR3 protein is CASTTTGTNTGELFF. CDR3 DNA sequence: TGTGCCAGCACAACGACAGGGACGAACACCGGGGAGCTGTTTTTT.

CDR3 sequence (DNA): TGCAGTCCCTACATTGCCAACTACAATGAGCAGTTCTTC. The encoded protein is CSPYIANYNEQFF. The chain couples TRBV20-1 to TRBJ2-1; D unresolved. CDR1 DFQATT and CDR2 SNEGSKA come from the germline V gene (reference sequence). V dropped 8 bases and J dropped 3 bases, with 14 bases sitting between them. The CDR3 extends over 13 amino acids.

The rearrangement uses TRBV7-9 and TRBJ2-1; 9 bases match TRBD1. Germline V gene sequence: CDR1 SEHNR, CDR2 FQNEAQ (reference sequence). The CDR3 loop spans 20 amino acids. The junction had 17 bases not matched to a gene; V was cut back by 5 bases and J by 0 bases. The CDR3 region is CASSHTGTGSSSHSYNEQFF. Here the CDR3 DNA reads TGTGCCAGCAGCCACACCGGGACAGGGAGTTCCTCCCACTCCTACAATGAGCAGTTCTTC.

The chain uses TRBV20-1 and TRBJ1-4, with a weak D call TRBD1 (5 bases). The V gene lost 6 bases and the J gene lost 6 bases, with 14 bases spanning the gap. The CDR3 sequence is 13 residues long. Germline V gene sequence: CDR1 DFQATT, CDR2 SNEGSKA (reference sequence). CDR3 amino acids: CSASEGPDEKLFF. The CDR3 nucleotides read TGCAGTGCCAGCGAGGGGCCTGATGAAAAACTGTTTTTT.

This clonotype was detected once. A much more abundant neighbour one base away suggests this may be a read error. The rearrangement joins TRBV7-3 to TRBJ2-5; D unclear. V gave up 4 bases and J gave up 2 bases, with 14 bases separating them. CDR3 length equals 15 residues. In germline, CDR1 is SGHTA, CDR2 FQGTGA. CDR3 bases: TGTGCCAGCAGCTCCCTTCGGTCAGAGCAAGAGACCCAGTACTTC. As protein: CASSSLRSEQETQYF.

The chain links TRBV12-5 to TRBJ2-1; TRBD1 might be the D (5 bases). Trimming cost V 7 bases and J 6 bases, with 13 bases left between them. Per the germline V gene, CDR1 is LGHNT and CDR2 is FRNRAP. The length of the CDR3 is 13 residues. For the CDR3, the DNA is TGTGCTAGTGCCTTCTCTAGGGGCAATGAGCAGTTCTTC. Translated, it gives CASAFSRGNEQFF.

This clonotype was detected a few times. J is TRBJ1-1 and V is TRBV28; the D gene is possibly TRBD1 (5 bases). Trimming stripped 3 bases from V and 2 bases from J, with 13 bases between. This CDR3 has 15 residues. Per the germline V gene, CDR1 is MDHEN and CDR2 is SYDVKM. CDR3 in DNA: TGTGCCAGCAGTTTGTTGGGGGGGGGAAACACTGAAGCTTTCTTT. Its protein product is CASSLLGGGNTEAFF.

The chain couples TRBV13 to TRBJ1-2; 7 positions agree with TRBD1. This CDR3 spans 13 amino acids. The V and J ends lost 0 bases and 12 bases, in that order; junction bases with no gene match: 7. Germline assignment: CDR1 PRHDT and CDR2 FYEKMQ (reference sequence). CDR3 in DNA: TGTGCCAGCAGCTTAGGAGGGGGACAGAGGGACACCTTC. Protein sequence: CASSLGGGQRDTF.

This clonotype was counted between two and nine times. The rearrangement uses TRBV5-1 and TRBJ1-1; 7 bases match TRBD1. V gave up 7 bases and J gave up 3 bases; unmatched junction bases: 3. Germline lookup yields CDR1 SGHRS and CDR2 YFSETQ. The CDR3 totals 12 residues. DNA of the CDR3: TGCGCCAGCTCAGGGGGACACACTGAAGCTTTCTTT. Amino acids: CASSGGHTEAFF. The complete variable domain, with remaining parts taken from reference TRBV5-1 and TRBJ1-1, reads KAGVTQTPRYLIKTRGQQVTLSCSPISGHRSVSWYQQTPGQGLQFLFEYFSETQRNKGNFPGRFSGRQFSNSRSEMNVSTLELGDSALYLCASSGGHTEAFFGQGTRLTVV.

Of note for this clonotype: A much larger clone lies a single base off, so this may be a read error. V gene TRBV28 combines with J gene TRBJ1-5; the D gene is possibly TRBD1 (5 bases). The germline V gene has CDR1 MDHEN and CDR2 SYDVKM. The CDR3 spans 15 residues. The DNA for the CDR3 is TGTGTCAGCACCGTCAAGTGGGGGGGGGATCAGCCCCAGCATTTT. Encoded protein: CVSTVKWGGDQPQHF.